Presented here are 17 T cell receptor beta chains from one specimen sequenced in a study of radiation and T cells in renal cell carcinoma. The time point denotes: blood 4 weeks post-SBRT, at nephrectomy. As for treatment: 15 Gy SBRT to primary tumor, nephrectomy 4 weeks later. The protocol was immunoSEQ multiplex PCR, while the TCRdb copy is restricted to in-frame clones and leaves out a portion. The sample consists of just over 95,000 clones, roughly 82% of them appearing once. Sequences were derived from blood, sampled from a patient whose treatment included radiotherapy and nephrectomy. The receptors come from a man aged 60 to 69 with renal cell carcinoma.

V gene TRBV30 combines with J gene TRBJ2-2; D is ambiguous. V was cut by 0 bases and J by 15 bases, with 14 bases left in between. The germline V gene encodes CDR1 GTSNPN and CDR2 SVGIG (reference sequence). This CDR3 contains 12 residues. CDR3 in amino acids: CAWSVLPPAVFF. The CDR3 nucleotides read TGTGCCTGGAGTGTACTACCCCCCGCCGTGTTTTTT.

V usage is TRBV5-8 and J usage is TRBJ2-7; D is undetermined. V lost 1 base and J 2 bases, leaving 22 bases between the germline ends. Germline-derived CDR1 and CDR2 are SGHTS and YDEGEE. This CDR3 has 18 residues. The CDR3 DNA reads TGTGCCAGCAGCTTGTTTTCCGGAATAGCCACATTACCCTACGAGCAGTACTTC. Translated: CASSLFSGIATLPYEQYF.

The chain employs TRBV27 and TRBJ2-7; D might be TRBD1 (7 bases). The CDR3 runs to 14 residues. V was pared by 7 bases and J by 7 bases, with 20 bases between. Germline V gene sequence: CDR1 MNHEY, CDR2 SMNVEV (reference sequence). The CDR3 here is CASTPQTGAGEQYF. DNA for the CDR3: TGTGCCAGCACTCCACAAACAGGGGCGGGAGAGCAGTACTTC.

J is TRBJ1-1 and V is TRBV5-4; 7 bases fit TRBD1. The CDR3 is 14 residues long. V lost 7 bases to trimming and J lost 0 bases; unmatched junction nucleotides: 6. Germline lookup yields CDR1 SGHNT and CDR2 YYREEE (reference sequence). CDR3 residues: CASGEGGMNTEAFF. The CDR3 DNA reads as TGTGCCAGCGGAGAAGGGGGCATGAACACTGAAGCTTTCTTT.

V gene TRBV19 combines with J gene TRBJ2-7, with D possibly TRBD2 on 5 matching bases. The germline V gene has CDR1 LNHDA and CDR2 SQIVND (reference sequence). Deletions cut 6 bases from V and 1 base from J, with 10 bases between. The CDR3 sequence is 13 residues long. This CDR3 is CASSPGISYEQYF. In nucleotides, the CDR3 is TGTGCCAGTAGCCCCGGGATTTCCTACGAGCAGTACTTC.

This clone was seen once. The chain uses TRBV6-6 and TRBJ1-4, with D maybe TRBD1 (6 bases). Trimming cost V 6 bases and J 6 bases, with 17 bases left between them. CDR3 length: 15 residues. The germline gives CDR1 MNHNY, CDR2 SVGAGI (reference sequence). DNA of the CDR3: TGTGCCAGCAGACTTACCGGGGACACCTATGAAAAACTGTTTTTT. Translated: CASRLTGDTYEKLFF.

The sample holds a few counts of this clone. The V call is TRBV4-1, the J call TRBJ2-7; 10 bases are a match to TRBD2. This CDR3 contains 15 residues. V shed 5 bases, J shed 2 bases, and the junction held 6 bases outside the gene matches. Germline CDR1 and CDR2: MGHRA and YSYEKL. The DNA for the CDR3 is TGCGCCAGCAGCTTCACTAGCGGGACTACCTACGAGCAGTACTTC. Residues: CASSFTSGTTYEQYF.

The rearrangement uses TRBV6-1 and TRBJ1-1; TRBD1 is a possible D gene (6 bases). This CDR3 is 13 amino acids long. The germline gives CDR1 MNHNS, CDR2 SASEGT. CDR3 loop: CAGGRLGGTEAFF. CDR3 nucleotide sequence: TGTGCGGGGGGCCGCCTCGGGGGCACTGAAGCTTTCTTT.

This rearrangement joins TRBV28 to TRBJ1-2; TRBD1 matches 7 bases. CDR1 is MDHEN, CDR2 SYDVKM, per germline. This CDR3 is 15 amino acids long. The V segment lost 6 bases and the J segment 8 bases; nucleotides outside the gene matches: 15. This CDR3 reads CASSLTSVQGGGYTF. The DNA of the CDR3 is TGTGCCAGCAGCCTAACGTCCGTCCAGGGGGGAGGCTACACCTTC.

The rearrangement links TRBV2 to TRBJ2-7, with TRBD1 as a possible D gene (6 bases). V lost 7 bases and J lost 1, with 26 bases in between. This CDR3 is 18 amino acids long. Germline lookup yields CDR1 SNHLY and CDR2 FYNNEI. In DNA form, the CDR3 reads TGTGCCAGCATGGATCCTAGAAGCTGGGACACCCATTCCTACGAGCAGTACTTC. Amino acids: CASMDPRSWDTHSYEQYF. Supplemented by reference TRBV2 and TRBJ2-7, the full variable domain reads EPEVTQTPSHQVTQMGQEVILRCVPISNHLYFYWYRQILGQKVEFLVSFYNNEISEKSEIFDDQFSVERPDGSNFTLKIRSTKLEDSAMYFCASMDPRSWDTHSYEQYFGPGTRLTVT.

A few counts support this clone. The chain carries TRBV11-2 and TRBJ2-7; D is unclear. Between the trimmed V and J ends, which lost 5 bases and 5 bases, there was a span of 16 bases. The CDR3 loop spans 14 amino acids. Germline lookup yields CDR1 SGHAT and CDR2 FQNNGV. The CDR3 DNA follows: TGTGCCAGCAGCACCCCAGAGTTTGTAGACGAGCAGTACTTC. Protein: CASSTPEFVDEQYF. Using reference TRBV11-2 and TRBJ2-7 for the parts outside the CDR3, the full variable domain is EAGVAQSPRYKIIEKRQSVAFWCNPISGHATLYWYQQILGQGPKLLIQFQNNGVVDDSQLPKDRFSAERLKGVDSTLKIQPAKLEDSAVYLCASSTPEFVDEQYFGPGTRLTVT.

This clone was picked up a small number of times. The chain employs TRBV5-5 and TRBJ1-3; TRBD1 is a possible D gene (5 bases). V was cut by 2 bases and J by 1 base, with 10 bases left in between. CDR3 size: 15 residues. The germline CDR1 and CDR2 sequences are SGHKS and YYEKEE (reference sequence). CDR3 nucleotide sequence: TGTGCCAGCAGCTTTGAAAGGGGATCTGGAAACACCATATATTTT. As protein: CASSFERGSGNTIYF.

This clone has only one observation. The CDR3 DNA is TGTGCCAGCAGCCCTGGGCCCTCTGGGGCCAACGTCCTGACTTTC. Translated: CASSPGPSGANVLTF. The chain joins TRBV5-8 to TRBJ2-6; D gene unclear. Trimming stripped 4 bases from V and 0 bases from J, with 8 bases between. The CDR3 length is 15 residues. Germline V CDR1 and CDR2: SGHTS, YDEGEE.

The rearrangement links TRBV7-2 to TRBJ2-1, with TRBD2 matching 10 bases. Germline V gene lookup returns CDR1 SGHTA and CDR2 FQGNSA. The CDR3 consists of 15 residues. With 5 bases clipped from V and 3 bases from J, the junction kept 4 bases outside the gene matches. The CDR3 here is CASSRTSGIYNEQFF. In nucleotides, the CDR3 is TGTGCCAGCAGCCGGACTAGCGGAATCTACAATGAGCAGTTCTTC.

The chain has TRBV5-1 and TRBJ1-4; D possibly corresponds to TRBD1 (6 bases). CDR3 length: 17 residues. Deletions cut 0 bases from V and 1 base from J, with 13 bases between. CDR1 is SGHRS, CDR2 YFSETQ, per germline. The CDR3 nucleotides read TGCGCCAGCAGCTTGGCCGGACAGTCAGTAACTAATGAAAAACTGTTTTTT. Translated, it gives CASSLAGQSVTNEKLFF.

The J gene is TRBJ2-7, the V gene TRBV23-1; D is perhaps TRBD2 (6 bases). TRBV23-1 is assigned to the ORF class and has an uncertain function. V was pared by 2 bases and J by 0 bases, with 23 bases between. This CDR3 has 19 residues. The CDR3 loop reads CASSQDPPRSGPSSYEQYF. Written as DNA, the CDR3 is TGCGCCAGCAGTCAAGACCCGCCAAGGAGCGGGCCCAGCTCCTACGAGCAGTACTTC.

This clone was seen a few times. The CDR3 DNA reads TGTGCCAGCAGTAGGGACAGGCGATCCTACGAGCAGTACTTC. Its translation is CASSRDRRSYEQYF. This rearrangement joins TRBV27 to TRBJ2-7, with TRBD1 identical over 8 bases. Germline CDR1 is MNHEY and CDR2 is SMNVEV (reference sequence). The CDR3 has 14 amino acids. V shed 5 bases, J shed 1 base, and the junction held 4 bases outside the gene matches.